Listed below are T cell receptor beta chains from one sample, sequenced in a study of CD8 T cells in Susac syndrome. TCRdb re-called the immunoSEQ multiplex PCR reads through MiXCR, storing one row per CDR3 protein. The sample records over 130,000 distinct CDR3 sequences, approximately 95% being singletons. The sample was CD4+ T cells from PBMCs. Source of these receptors: a human donor with Susac syndrome. The CDR3 runs from the conserved cysteine through the conserved F or W. The D gene is left open where the match is weak. Clone sizes are given selectively: once, few, many, or a class where the clone is expanded.

length: 15; size: .; D: TRBD1; V: TRBV20-1; J: TRBJ1-1; CDR3: CSARRLEGADTEAFF; DNA: TGCAGTGCTAGAAGGTTGGAGGGGGCGGACACTGAAGCTTTCTTT
length: 16; size: .; D: TRBD1; V: TRBV30; J: TRBJ2-4; CDR3: CAWSVLRTGGVNIQYF; DNA: TGTGCCTGGAGTGTACTCCGGACAGGCGGTGTAAACATTCAGTACTTC
length: 15; size: .; D: .; V: TRBV20-1; J: TRBJ2-5; CDR3: CSARDGRGPQETQYF; DNA: TGCAGTGCTAGAGATGGCAGGGGACCCCAAGAGACCCAGTACTTC
length: 13; size: .; D: .; V: TRBV30; J: TRBJ1-1; CDR3: CAWSSGAFTEAFF; DNA: TGTGCCTGGTCCTCAGGGGCATTTACTGAAGCTTTCTTT
length: 14; size: once; D: .; V: TRBV7-9; J: TRBJ2-7; CDR3: CASSWDRPPYEQYF; DNA: TGTGCCAGCAGCTGGGACCGGCCACCCTACGAGCAGTACTTC
length: 14; size: .; D: TRBD2; V: TRBV20-1; J: TRBJ2-1; CDR3: CSARSPSGINEQFF; DNA: TGCAGTGCTAGATCCCCTAGCGGGATCAATGAGCAGTTCTTC
length: 12; size: few; D: .; V: TRBV20-1; J: TRBJ2-3; CDR3: CSARGDTDTQYF; DNA: TGCAGTGCTAGAGGGGACACAGATACGCAGTATTTT
length: 18; size: .; D: TRBD1; V: TRBV4-3; J: TRBJ2-3; CDR3: CASSRTHAGTGLTDTQYF; DNA: TGCGCCAGCAGCCGCACCCATGCCGGGACAGGGCTCACAGATACGCAGTATTTT
length: 13; size: .; D: .; V: TRBV3-1; J: TRBJ2-1; CDR3: CASSQKLGNEQFF; DNA: TGTGCCAGCAGCCAAAAACTAGGGAATGAGCAGTTCTTC
length: 12; size: .; D: .; V: TRBV30; J: TRBJ2-7; CDR3: CAWSAGTYEQYF; DNA: TGTGCCTGGAGTGCCGGAACCTACGAGCAGTACTTC
length: 16; size: .; D: TRBD1; V: TRBV27; J: TRBJ1-2; CDR3: CASSPGTGPSLYGYTF; DNA: TGTGCCAGCAGTCCCGGGACAGGGCCCTCCCTCTATGGCTACACCTTC
length: 16; size: .; D: .; V: TRBV4-3; J: TRBJ2-3; CDR3: CASSQDLGVQRDTQYF; DNA: TGCGCCAGCAGCCAAGATCTTGGCGTACAAAGAGATACGCAGTATTTT
length: 12; size: .; D: .; V: TRBV30; J: TRBJ1-1; CDR3: CALGRTNTEAFF; DNA: TGTGCCCTGGGACGCACGAACACTGAAGCTTTCTTT
length: 12; size: .; D: .; V: TRBV12-3/TRBV12-4; J: TRBJ1-5; CDR3: CASSPSPQPQHF; DNA: TGTGCCAGCAGCCCCAGCCCTCAGCCCCAGCATTTT
length: 14; size: .; D: TRBD1; V: TRBV20-1; J: TRBJ1-2; CDR3: CSARKGAGNYGYTF; DNA: TGCAGTGCTAGGAAGGGGGCTGGCAACTATGGCTACACCTTC
length: 15; size: .; D: TRBD2; V: TRBV4-1; J: TRBJ2-7; CDR3: CASSRGLAGDYEQYF; DNA: TGCGCCAGCAGCCGGGGACTAGCGGGGGACTACGAGCAGTACTTC
length: 14; size: .; D: .; V: TRBV29-1; J: TRBJ1-5; CDR3: CSVVTGTSNQPQHF; DNA: TGCAGCGTTGTGACAGGTACTAGCAATCAGCCCCAGCATTTT
length: 15; size: .; D: TRBD2; V: TRBV18; J: TRBJ2-7; CDR3: CASSPGGTSIYEQYF; DNA: TGTGCCAGCTCACCAGGCGGGACTAGCATCTACGAGCAGTACTTC
length: 16; size: .; D: .; V: TRBV4-3; J: TRBJ2-6; CDR3: CASSQDGFSGANVLTF; DNA: TGCGCCAGCAGCCAAGATGGGTTCTCTGGGGCCAACGTCCTGACTTTC
length: 13; size: once; D: TRBD1; V: TRBV5-6; J: TRBJ2-3; CDR3: CASSWDRVDTQYF; DNA: TGTGCCAGCAGTTGGGACAGGGTTGATACGCAGTATTTT
length: 17; size: .; D: TRBD2; V: TRBV7-8; J: TRBJ2-1; CDR3: CASSLRLAGDSYNEQFF; DNA: TGTGCCAGCAGCTTACGGCTAGCGGGGGATTCCTACAATGAGCAGTTCTTC
length: 14; size: .; D: .; V: TRBV4-1; J: TRBJ2-2; CDR3: CASSQVGSTGELFF; DNA: TGCGCCAGCAGCCAAGTCGGCAGCACCGGGGAGCTGTTTTTT
length: 15; size: .; D: TRBD1; V: TRBV20-1; J: TRBJ1-1; CDR3: CSARDTGGDNTEAFF; DNA: TGCAGTGCTAGAGATACAGGGGGCGATAACACTGAAGCTTTCTTT
length: 17; size: .; D: TRBD1; V: TRBV20-1; J: TRBJ1-6; CDR3: CSANLRLGQGYNSPLHF; DNA: TGCAGTGCAAACCTACGTCTGGGACAGGGCTATAATTCACCCCTCCACTTT
length: 14; size: .; D: .; V: TRBV11-2; J: TRBJ2-7; CDR3: CASSLDDNSYEQYF; DNA: TGTGCCAGCAGCTTGGATGACAACTCCTACGAGCAGTACTTC
length: 15; size: .; D: .; V: TRBV7-9; J: TRBJ2-7; CDR3: CASSLYMDRSYEQYF; DNA: TGTGCCAGCAGCTTATATATGGACAGATCCTACGAGCAGTACTTC
length: 11; size: .; D: .; V: TRBV28; J: TRBJ2-1; CDR3: CASSRPSEQFF; DNA: TGTGCCAGCAGCCGACCGAGTGAGCAGTTCTTC
length: 12; size: .; D: .; V: TRBV20-1; J: TRBJ1-2; CDR3: CSVPRGRYGYTF; DNA: TGCAGTGTCCCCCGGGGGAGGTATGGCTACACCTTC
length: 14; size: .; D: TRBD1; V: TRBV12-3/TRBV12-4; J: TRBJ2-7; CDR3: CASRTGTGRGEQYF; DNA: TGTGCCAGCAGGACCGGGACAGGGAGGGGCGAGCAGTACTTC
length: 14; size: .; D: .; V: TRBV30; J: TRBJ1-2; CDR3: CAWIRHGFNYGYTF; DNA: TGTGCCTGGATCCGACATGGGTTTAACTATGGCTACACCTTC
length: 12; size: .; D: .; V: TRBV3-1; J: TRBJ2-3; CDR3: CASSNVGNTQYF; DNA: TGTGCCAGCAGCAACGTGGGTAATACGCAGTATTTT
length: 14; size: .; D: .; V: TRBV12-3/TRBV12-4; J: TRBJ1-1; CDR3: CASSFPGKNTEAFF; DNA: TGTGCCAGCAGTTTCCCAGGCAAGAACACTGAAGCTTTCTTT
length: 14; size: .; D: .; V: TRBV7-2; J: TRBJ2-1; CDR3: CASAQSGYYNEQFF; DNA: TGTGCCAGTGCCCAGAGCGGGTACTACAATGAGCAGTTCTTC
length: 12; size: .; D: .; V: TRBV24-1; J: TRBJ1-5; CDR3: CATSDPNQPQHF; DNA: TGTGCCACCAGTGATCCGAATCAGCCCCAGCATTTT
length: 12; size: .; D: .; V: TRBV30; J: TRBJ1-1; CDR3: CAWSVLFAEAFF; DNA: TGTGCCTGGAGTGTATTGTTCGCTGAAGCTTTCTTT
length: 15; size: .; D: .; V: TRBV4-2; J: TRBJ2-7; CDR3: CASSQDLHNSYEQYF; DNA: TGTGCCAGCAGCCAAGATTTGCACAACTCCTACGAGCAGTACTTC
length: 14; size: .; D: .; V: TRBV23-1; J: TRBJ2-6; CDR3: CATRGDSGANVLTF; DNA: TGCGCCACCAGGGGGGACAGTGGGGCCAACGTCCTGACTTTC
length: 15; size: once; D: TRBD2; V: TRBV29-1; J: TRBJ2-3; CDR3: CSVEDLAVKRDTQYF; DNA: TGCAGCGTTGAAGACCTAGCGGTGAAGAGGGATACGCAGTATTTT
length: 14; size: .; D: .; V: TRBV7-9; J: TRBJ1-2; CDR3: CASSFVWEAHGYTF; DNA: TGTGCCAGCAGCTTTGTGTGGGAGGCGCATGGCTACACCTTC
length: 13; size: once; D: .; V: TRBV29-1; J: TRBJ2-6; CDR3: CSVVGVGANVLTF; DNA: TGCAGCGTTGTTGGGGTTGGGGCCAACGTCCTGACTTTC
length: 15; size: .; D: .; V: TRBV18; J: TRBJ1-5; CDR3: CASSLSGRENQPQHF; DNA: TGTGCCAGCTCACTTTCGGGACGGGAAAATCAGCCCCAGCATTTT
length: 12; size: .; D: .; V: TRBV20-1; J: TRBJ1-2; CDR3: CSARDGPTGYTF; DNA: TGCAGTGCTAGAGATGGGCCGACTGGCTACACCTTC
length: 15; size: .; D: TRBD1; V: TRBV4-1; J: TRBJ1-2; CDR3: CASSTPGTAVYGYTF; DNA: TGCGCCAGCAGCACTCCAGGGACAGCCGTCTATGGCTACACCTTC
length: 16; size: once; D: TRBD2; V: TRBV28; J: TRBJ2-5; CDR3: CASTGQAGGYQETQYF; DNA: TGTGCCAGCACGGGCCAAGCGGGGGGGTACCAAGAGACCCAGTACTTC
length: 14; size: .; D: .; V: TRBV7-8; J: TRBJ2-2; CDR3: CAGARLGRTGELFF; DNA: TGTGCCGGAGCCAGACTAGGGCGGACCGGGGAGCTGTTTTTT